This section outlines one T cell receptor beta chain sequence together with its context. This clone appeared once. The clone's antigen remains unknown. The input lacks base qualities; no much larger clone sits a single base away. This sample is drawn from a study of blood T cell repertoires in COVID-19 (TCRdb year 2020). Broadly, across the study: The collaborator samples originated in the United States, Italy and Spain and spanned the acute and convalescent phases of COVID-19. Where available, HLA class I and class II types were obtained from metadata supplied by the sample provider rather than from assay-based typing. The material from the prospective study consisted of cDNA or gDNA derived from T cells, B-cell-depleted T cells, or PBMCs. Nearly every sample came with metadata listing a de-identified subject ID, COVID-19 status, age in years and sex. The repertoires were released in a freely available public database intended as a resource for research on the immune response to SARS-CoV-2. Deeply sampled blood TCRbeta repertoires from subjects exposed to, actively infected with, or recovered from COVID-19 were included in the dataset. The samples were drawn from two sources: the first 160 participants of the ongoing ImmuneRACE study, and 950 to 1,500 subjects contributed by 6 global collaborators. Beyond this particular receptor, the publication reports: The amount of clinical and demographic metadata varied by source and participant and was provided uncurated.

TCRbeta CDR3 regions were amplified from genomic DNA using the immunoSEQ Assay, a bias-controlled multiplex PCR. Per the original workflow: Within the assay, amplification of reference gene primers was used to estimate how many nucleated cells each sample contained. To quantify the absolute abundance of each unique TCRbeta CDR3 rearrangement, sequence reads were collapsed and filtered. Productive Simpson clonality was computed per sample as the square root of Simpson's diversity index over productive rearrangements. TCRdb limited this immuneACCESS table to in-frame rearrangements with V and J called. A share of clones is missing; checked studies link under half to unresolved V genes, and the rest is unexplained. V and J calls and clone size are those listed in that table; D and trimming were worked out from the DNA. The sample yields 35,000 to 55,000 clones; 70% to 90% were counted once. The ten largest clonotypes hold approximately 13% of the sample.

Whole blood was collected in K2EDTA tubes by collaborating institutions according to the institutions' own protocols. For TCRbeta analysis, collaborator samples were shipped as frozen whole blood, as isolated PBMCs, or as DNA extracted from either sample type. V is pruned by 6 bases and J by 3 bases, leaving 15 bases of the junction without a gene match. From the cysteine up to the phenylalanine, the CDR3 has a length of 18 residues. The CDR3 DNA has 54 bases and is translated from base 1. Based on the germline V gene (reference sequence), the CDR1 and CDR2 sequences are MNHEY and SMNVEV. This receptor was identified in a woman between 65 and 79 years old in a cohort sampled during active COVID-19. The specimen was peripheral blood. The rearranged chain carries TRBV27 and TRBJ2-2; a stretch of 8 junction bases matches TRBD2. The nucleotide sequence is TGTGCCAGCAGAAGGGGACGGGAGGGAGGTACCTACACCGGGGAGCTGTTTTTT. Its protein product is CASRRGREGGTYTGELFF.